The present TCR beta chain was sequenced within a study of OX40 agonist ivuxolimab in advanced cancers. A word on this clone: Its antigen is not identified.

General study results and limits: No antigen was identified for the clonally expanded peripheral T cells. Blood T cells, both CD4+ and CD8+, expanded clonally by week 6 at 0.1 to 3.0 mg/kg. Some nonresponders also had low normalized T-cell clonal expansion.

Trimming shortened V by 4 bases and J by 0 bases, and 15 bases separated the two germline ends. This CDR3 comprises 16 residues. Looked up from germline, CDR1 is SGHNT and CDR2 is YYREEE (reference sequence). The protocol was immunoSEQ multiplex PCR, while the TCRdb copy is restricted to in-frame clones and leaves out a portion. The sample has tens of thousands of clones, 70% to 90% seen once. The chain carries TRBV5-4 and TRBJ2-3; no definite D call. Specimen: CD4+ or CD8+ T cells sorted from blood, collected in a trial of the OX40 agonist ivuxolimab. The clonotype originates from an adult with an advanced solid tumor such as melanoma, head and neck, liver or kidney cancer. CDR3 region: CASSLGNPTSTDTQYF. CDR3 nucleotide sequence: TGTGCCAGCAGCCTTGGGAACCCGACTAGCACAGATACGCAGTATTTT.